The 22 T cell receptor beta chains in this list originate from one sample, sequenced in a study of PD-L1 blockade in urothelial cancer. As to time point: peripheral blood 6 weeks after treatment start. Libraries were prepared by immunoSEQ multiplex PCR; TCRdb keeps only in-frame clonotypes and omits some of them. Counted here are 100,000 to 150,000 clones, 86% occurring once; the ten biggest clones make up approximately 2.4%. The sample consisted of PBMCs, taken around atezolizumab (anti-PD-L1) treatment. Receptor source: a man aged 50 to 60 with urothelial cancer.

V is TRBV18 and J is TRBJ1-3, with D possibly matching TRBD1 (6 bases). The germline V gene has CDR1 KGHSH and CDR2 LQKENI. V lost 6 bases and J 2 bases, leaving 14 bases between the germline ends. CDR3 length equals 15 residues. CDR3: CASSPTTGTGNTIYF. CDR3 nucleotides: TGTGCCAGCTCCCCCACTACAGGGACTGGAAACACCATATATTTT.

This sequence joins TRBV7-2 and TRBJ2-1; 11 bases are shared with TRBD2. The germline V gene encodes CDR1 SGHTA and CDR2 FQGNSA. This CDR3 is built from 18 residues. V dropped 5 bases and J dropped 3; count of bases not matched to a gene: 12. Here the CDR3 reads CASSPGLAGKPFYNEQFF. The CDR3 nucleotides are TGTGCCAGCAGCCCCGGACTAGCGGGCAAACCTTTCTACAATGAGCAGTTCTTC. Full variable domain (outside the CDR3, taken from reference TRBV7-2 and TRBJ2-1): GAGVSQSPSNKVTEKGKDVELRCDPISGHTALYWYRQSLGQGLEFLIYFQGNSAPDKSGLPSDRFSAERTGGSVSTLTIQRTQQEDSAVYLCASSPGLAGKPFYNEQFFGPGTRLTVL.

The chain recombines TRBV29-1 with TRBJ1-1, with 8 bases that match TRBD1. After removal of 6 bases from V and 4 bases from J, the junction contained 7 bases not matched to a gene. Germline-derived CDR1 and CDR2 are SQVTM and ANQGSEA. The CDR3 extends over 13 amino acids. CDR3 sequence: CSVTRGRVTEAFF. The DNA of the CDR3 is TGCAGCGTCACCAGGGGGCGAGTCACTGAAGCTTTCTTT.

As DNA, the CDR3 is TGTGCCAGCAGCTTAGTGGGGGGAGGTGGCCTCGATACGCAGTATTTT. It is translated as CASSLVGGGGLDTQYF. V usage is TRBV11-2 and J usage is TRBJ2-3; perhaps TRBD2 as D (6 bases). V was pared by 1 base and J by 6 bases, with 17 bases between. Looked up from germline, CDR1 is SGHAT and CDR2 is FQNNGV. The CDR3 spans 16 residues.

The chain uses TRBV6-5 and TRBJ2-7, with TRBD2 matching over 8 bases. Germline lookup yields CDR1 MNHEY and CDR2 SVGAGI. The CDR3 sequence is 14 residues long. Trimming removed 7 bases from V and 2 bases from J; junction bases left unmatched: 7. The CDR3 reads CASTPPGGPYEQYF. DNA for the CDR3: TGTGCCAGCACCCCCCCGGGGGGGCCCTACGAGCAGTACTTC.

V gene TRBV19 combines with J gene TRBJ1-1; D call uncertain. Germline CDR1 LNHDA, CDR2 SQIVND (reference sequence). V was cut by 2 bases and J by 1 base, with 5 bases left in between. This CDR3 comprises 13 residues. Here the CDR3 reads CASSIPGNTEAFF. CDR3 DNA: TGTGCCAGTAGTATACCCGGGAACACTGAAGCTTTCTTT.

V gene TRBV6-5 combines with J gene TRBJ1-4, with no clear D. The germline gives CDR1 MNHEY, CDR2 SVGAGI. V was shortened by 2 bases and J by 1 base, with 11 bases between the two germline ends. The CDR3 contains 16 residues. CDR3 in amino acids: CASSYRGTGTNEKLFF. The DNA of the CDR3 is TGTGCCAGCAGTTACCGTGGTACGGGAACTAATGAAAAACTGTTTTTT.

This chain joins TRBV27 and TRBJ1-4; TRBD1 matches 9 bases. With V trimmed by 5 bases and J by 5 bases, 15 bases remained unmatched. Germline-derived CDR1 and CDR2 are MNHEY and SMNVEV (reference sequence). This CDR3 has 18 amino acids. DNA of the CDR3: TGTGCCAGCAGTCAAGAATTACCGGGACAGGGTCCGAATGAAAAACTGTTTTTT. Amino acids: CASSQELPGQGPNEKLFF.

The DNA for the CDR3 is TGTGCCAGCCGGGACAGAATGAATTCACCCCTCCACTTT. It specifies CASRDRMNSPLHF. The rearrangement joins TRBV27 to TRBJ1-6; TRBD1 agrees at 7 bases. Germline CDR1 is MNHEY and CDR2 is SMNVEV (reference sequence). V lost 8 bases, J lost 7 bases, and 5 bases stayed unmatched. The CDR3 spans 13 residues.

The V call is TRBV5-1, the J call TRBJ2-1, with a possible D match to TRBD2 (5 bases). This CDR3 spans 14 amino acids. CDR1 is SGHRS and CDR2 is YFSETQ in the germline V gene. Deletions cut 4 bases from V and 5 bases from J, with 13 bases between. The CDR3: CASSGGVQNNEQFF. CDR3 in DNA: TGCGCCAGCAGCGGAGGAGTCCAGAACAATGAGCAGTTCTTC.

J is TRBJ2-1 and V is TRBV7-3; 7 bases are a match to TRBD2. With V trimmed by 5 bases and J by 6 bases, 10 bases remained unmatched. This CDR3 has 15 amino acids. CDR1 is SGHTA and CDR2 is FQGTGA in the germline V gene. CDR3 loop: CASSLGLVSLNEQFF. The CDR3 DNA reads TGTGCCAGCAGCCTCGGACTAGTTTCCCTCAATGAGCAGTTCTTC.

The chain has TRBV11-2 and TRBJ2-7; the D gene is possibly TRBD1 (6 bases). This CDR3 has 14 residues. Deletions cut 5 bases from V and 2 bases from J, with 13 bases between. Germline V lookup: CDR1 SGHAT, CDR2 FQNNGV. The CDR3 region is CASSLPRGTYEQYF. In DNA form, the CDR3 reads TGTGCCAGCAGCCTCCCGAGGGGGACCTACGAGCAGTACTTC.

The chain is built from TRBV6-5 and TRBJ1-5, with D hard to call. The germline gives CDR1 MNHEY, CDR2 SVGAGI. This CDR3 is built from 13 residues. V lost 7 bases and J 5 bases, leaving 12 bases between the germline ends. The CDR3 bases are TGTGCCAGCACGGAAGGAGCGGATCAGCCCCAGCATTTT. Amino acid sequence: CASTEGADQPQHF.

J is TRBJ2-3 and V is TRBV7-2, with 7 positions matching TRBD2. This CDR3 is built from 17 residues. Germline CDR1 is SGHTA and CDR2 is FQGNSA. The J segment lost 3 bases and the V segment lost 0 bases, leaving 9 bases of the junction unmatched. CDR3 sequence reads: CASSLAAAGRRTDTQYF. The CDR3 DNA reads as TGTGCCAGCAGCTTAGCGGCAGCGGGAAGGCGGACAGATACGCAGTATTTT.

The chain combines TRBV7-2 with TRBJ1-1; perhaps TRBD1 as D (5 bases). V lost 1 base and J lost 0, with 9 bases in between. Germline V CDR1 and CDR2: SGHTA, FQGNSA. The CDR3 covers 15 residues. CDR3 amino acids: CASSLVRALNTEAFF. As DNA, the CDR3 is TGTGCCAGCAGCTTAGTCAGGGCCTTGAACACTGAAGCTTTCTTT.

This chain uses TRBV18 with TRBJ2-3, with 11 bases matching TRBD2. Germline CDR1 reads KGHSH; CDR2 reads LQKENI. This CDR3 contains 16 residues. V dropped 5 bases and J dropped 3; count of bases not matched to a gene: 7. CDR3 bases: TGTGCCAGCTCAAAGATAGCGGGAGGGCTGACAGATACGCAGTATTTT. Protein: CASSKIAGGLTDTQYF.

This clone was picked up one time. The V call is TRBV18, the J call TRBJ1-4, with 7 bases fitting TRBD1. This CDR3 is built from 17 residues. Trimming removed 3 bases from V and 4 bases from J; junction bases left unmatched: 11. Germline assignment: CDR1 KGHSH and CDR2 LQKENI. The CDR3 DNA reads as TGTGCCAGCTCACCGACAGGGTCATGGTCTGGTAATGAAAAACTGTTTTTT. Translating it yields CASSPTGSWSGNEKLFF. The full variable domain, its missing parts supplied by reference TRBV18 and TRBJ1-4, is NAGVMQNPRHLVRRRGQEARLRCSPMKGHSHVYWYRQLPEEGLKFMVYLQKENIIDESGMPKERFSAEFPKEGPSILRIQQVVRGDSAAYFCASSPTGSWSGNEKLFFGSGTQLSVL.

V usage is TRBV4-2 and J usage is TRBJ2-7; D may be TRBD1 (5 bases). V was shortened by 0 bases and J by 4 bases, with 13 bases between the two germline ends. Germline V gene data show CDR1 as LGHNA and CDR2 as YNFKEQ. CDR3 length equals 15 residues. The DNA of the CDR3 is TGTGCCAGCAGCCAAGAAGGGGCTAACACGTACGAGCAGTACTTC. Translation: CASSQEGANTYEQYF.

In DNA, the CDR3 is TGTGCCAGCACTACCTACCCTCAGGGCGGCAACCGTGGAGGCTACACCTTC. Protein: CASTTYPQGGNRGGYTF. The chain joins TRBV7-8 to TRBJ1-2, with D possibly matching TRBD1 (5 bases). From germline, CDR1 is SGHVS and CDR2 FQNEAQ. The germline V and J ends were trimmed by 7 bases and 8 bases, with 29 bases remaining between them. The CDR3 is 17 amino acids.

This chain links TRBV7-9 with TRBJ1-6, with TRBD1 as a possible D gene (5 bases). This CDR3 region has 16 residues. Germline V lookup: CDR1 SEHNR, CDR2 FQNEAQ (reference sequence). Trimming removed 3 bases from V and 0 bases from J, with 9 bases in between. For the CDR3, the DNA is TGTGCCAGCAGCTTGACAGCCAGCTCCTATAATTCACCCCTCCACTTT. Its protein is CASSLTASSYNSPLHF.

The rearrangement joins TRBV9 to TRBJ2-2; perhaps TRBD2 as D (6 bases). Trimming took 0 bases from V and 7 from J, leaving 10 bases between them. This CDR3 comprises 14 residues. Germline CDR1 and CDR2: SGDLS and YYNGEE. The CDR3, as DNA: TGTGCCAGCAGCGTAGGCGGGGAAGGCGGGGAGCTGTTTTTT. It translates to CASSVGGEGGELFF.

The chain uses TRBV13 and TRBJ2-1; possible D gene TRBD1, 5 bases. The CDR3 is 15 amino acids. Deletions cut 5 bases from V and 6 bases from J, with 17 bases between. Per the germline V gene, CDR1 is PRHDT and CDR2 is FYEKMQ (reference sequence). The CDR3 is CASSQLSYRGNEQFF. In DNA, the CDR3 is TGTGCCAGCAGCCAGTTATCATATAGGGGCAATGAGCAGTTCTTC.